Below, one TCR beta chain is given with its context. A junction end diverges from the germline sequence, so it may reflect a read error. The data derive from a study of T cell changes during pregnancy in multiple sclerosis. TCRdb's copy holds only in-frame clones and misses some; the assay was immunoSEQ multiplex PCR. The sample lists roughly 25,000 clones, 88% seen once, with nearly 0.75% in the top ten. From germline, CDR1 is SSHAT and CDR2 FNYEAQ (reference sequence). This CDR3 has 14 residues. Here the sequenced sample was CD4+ T cells from peripheral blood mononuclear cells, taken in the first trimester of pregnancy. The genes are TRBV7-7 and TRBJ2-1; the match to TRBD2 covers 9 bases. The sequence derives from a female donor in good health, enrolled as a control in a pregnancy study. CDR3: CASSLSSGVWEQFF. The CDR3 coding sequence is TGTGCTAGCAGCTTATCTAGCGGGGTGTGGGAGCAGTTCTTC. Drawing the rest from reference TRBV7-7 and TRBJ2-1, the complete variable domain is GAGVSQSPRYKVTKRGQDVTLRCDPISSHATLYWYQQALGQGPEFLTYFNYEAQPDKSGLPSDRFSAERPEGSISTLTIQRTEQRDSAMYRCASSLSSGVWEQFFGPGTRLTVL.